This T cell receptor (beta chain) is drawn from a study of blood T cell repertoires in COVID-19. As for the study in general: Spain, Italy and the United States supplied samples that represented acute and convalescent COVID-19. The analysed material was cDNA or gDNA that came from T cells, B-cell-depleted T cells, or PBMCs.

Trimming took 0 bases from V and 5 from J, leaving 12 bases between them. This CDR3 is built from 14 residues. Germline V lookup: CDR1 SGDLS, CDR2 YYNGEE. This clone was detected only a few times. Assay: immunoSEQ multiplex PCR; the TCRdb copy retains only in-frame clones and omits some. The sample holds some 140,000 clones, roughly 79% seen once. Sequenced input: peripheral blood. The TCR was taken from a human donor in a cohort sampled during active COVID-19. This rearrangement joins TRBV9 to TRBJ2-7, with D tentatively TRBD1 (5 bases). The CDR3 DNA follows: TGTGCCAGCAGCGTAGATCAGGGAATGAACGAGCAGTACTTC. Amino acid sequence: CASSVDQGMNEQYF. Full variable domain (outside the CDR3, taken from reference TRBV9 and TRBJ2-7): DSGVTQTPKHLITATGQRVTLRCSPRSGDLSVYWYQQSLDQGLQFLIQYYNGEERAKGNILERFSAQQFPDLHSELNLSSLELGDSALYFCASSVDQGMNEQYFGPGTRLTVT.